The sequence of this T cell receptor (beta chain) was determined in a study of cytomegalovirus exposure and HLA in healthy donors. General study points: Most likely, a cluster of highly shared sequence variants arose as a sequencing artifact. Within an earlier analysis, most TCR beta V segments proved productive either about 90% or about 30% of the time. Among TCR beta chains, those listed as cytomegalovirus-associated numbered about 150. Presence/absence analyses rested on an assumption that sequencing depth was roughly uniform across donors.

The CDR3 sequence is 16 residues long. J was trimmed by 4 bases and V by 0 bases; bases with no gene match: 5. Germline CDR1 and CDR2: MGHRA and YSYEKL. 13 Jbeta primers and 60 Vbeta primers were used for the PCR. The table came from immunoSEQ multiplex PCR; TCRdb's copy has only in-frame clones and leaves some out. The sample has 130,000 or so clones, roughly three quarters seen once; the top ten hold 0.75% to 0.95%. About this clone: Its antigen is still unknown.

The chain joins TRBV4-1 to TRBJ1-2; 10 bases agree with TRBD1. This receptor was identified in a woman in her sixties in good health and CMV-seronegative. The sample consisted of PBMCs. CDR3: CASSQDRQGAGYGYTF. CDR3 bases: TGCGCCAGCAGCCAAGATCGACAGGGGGCCGGCTATGGCTACACCTTC.